This entry concerns a single T cell receptor beta chain. This sample was taken from a study of cytomegalovirus exposure and HLA in healthy donors. The CDR3 runs to 16 residues. CDR1 and CDR2 from the germline V gene are MGHRA and YSYEKL. V dropped 0 bases and J dropped 2 bases, with 11 bases sitting between them. The protocol was immunoSEQ multiplex PCR, while the TCRdb copy is restricted to in-frame clones and leaves out a portion. The profile shows 90,000 to 120,000 clones, under 85% of them singletons. V gene TRBV4-1 combines with J gene TRBJ1-3; D possibly corresponds to TRBD1 (6 bases). The sequenced sample consisted of PBMCs. The TCR was taken from a woman younger than 35 in good health and CMV-seronegative. CDR3 coding DNA: TGCGCCAGCAGCCAAGAAGCACAGGGTACTGGAAACACCATATATTTT. This sequence encodes CASSQEAQGTGNTIYF.